A single sample gave rise to the 9 T cell receptor beta chains below, sequenced in a study of cytomegalovirus exposure and HLA in healthy donors. PCR primers comprised 60 Vbeta and 13 Jbeta primers. TCRdb keeps only in-frame clones here, not all; method: immunoSEQ multiplex PCR. Here the sample spans approximately 90,000 clones, about 80% being singletons. The sequenced sample was PBMCs. These receptors were taken from a male donor in good health and CMV-seronegative.

This sequence joins TRBV4-1 and TRBJ2-7; 7 bases align to TRBD2. The CDR3 runs 15 residues. Germline CDR1 and CDR2: MGHRA and YSYEKL. V lost 0 bases to trimming and J lost 4 bases; unmatched junction nucleotides: 6. CDR3 bases: TGCGCCAGCAGCCAAGATAAGGGAGGGCCTTACGAGCAGTACTTC. It codes for CASSQDKGGPYEQYF.

V usage is TRBV15 and J usage is TRBJ1-2; 9 nucleotides align to TRBD1. With 4 bases clipped from V and 4 bases from J, the junction kept 28 bases outside the gene matches. This CDR3 has 22 amino acids. CDR1 and CDR2 (germline): LNHNV, YYDKDF (reference sequence). Written as DNA, the CDR3 is TGTGCCACCAGCACACCATATACTGAATATCAAAAACAGGGGGCTGGGGTCTATGGCTACACCTTC. It yields the protein CATSTPYTEYQKQGAGVYGYTF.

The chain joins TRBV7-2 to TRBJ2-5; 9 bases agree with TRBD1. The CDR3 is 14 amino acids. Looked up from germline, CDR1 is SGHTA and CDR2 is FQGNSA. After removal of 10 bases from V and 5 bases from J, the junction contained 11 bases not matched to a gene. The CDR3 region has the DNA TGTGCCAACAGGTCGGGACAGGGTGACGAGACCCAGTACTTC. Its protein is CANRSGQGDETQYF.

The J gene is TRBJ2-5, the V gene TRBV10-3, with TRBD1 identical over 8 bases. Germline V gene data show CDR1 as ENHRY and CDR2 as SYGVKD. J was trimmed by 4 bases and V by 4 bases; bases with no gene match: 11. The CDR3 length is 16 residues. The CDR3 reads CAISGHGQGTTETQYF. DNA for the CDR3: TGTGCCATCAGTGGCCATGGACAGGGAACGACAGAGACCCAGTACTTC.

The rearrangement uses TRBV5-6 and TRBJ1-1; D remains ambiguous. This CDR3 is 16 amino acids long. The ends were cut back, 4 bases at V and 1 base at J, with 17 bases in the middle. Looked up from germline, CDR1 is SGHDT and CDR2 is YYEEEE. The CDR3 loop reads CASSPASGRGNTEAFF. CDR3 nucleotides: TGTGCCAGCAGCCCCGCGAGTGGTCGGGGGAACACTGAAGCTTTCTTT.

V gene TRBV23-1 combines with J gene TRBJ2-2; 9 bases line up with TRBD1. TRBV23-1 is an open reading frame, and its role is uncertain. J lost 4 bases, V lost 2 bases, and 5 bases had no gene match. This CDR3 contains 16 residues. CDR3 loop: CASSQPRQGGTGELFF. For the CDR3, the DNA is TGCGCCAGCAGTCAACCCCGACAGGGGGGCACCGGGGAGCTGTTTTTT.

This clone came up a few times. V is TRBV6-6 and J is TRBJ2-7, with TRBD1 identical over 7 bases. The CDR3 consists of 14 residues. The germline CDR1 and CDR2 sequences are MNHNY and SVGAGI (reference sequence). V was pared by 5 bases and J by 4 bases, with 8 bases of the junction left unmatched. The chain's CDR3 is CASSLDRERYEQYF. For the CDR3, the DNA is TGTGCCAGCAGTCTTGACAGGGAAAGGTACGAGCAGTACTTC.

The genes are TRBV18 and TRBJ1-2; D possibly corresponds to TRBD1 (6 bases). Trimming stripped 3 bases from V and 6 bases from J, with 14 bases between. The germline CDR1 and CDR2 sequences are KGHSH and LQKENI. The CDR3 runs 14 residues. The chain's CDR3 is CASSPGDKADGYTF. In DNA, the CDR3 is TGTGCCAGCTCACCCGGGGACAAGGCCGATGGCTACACCTTC.

The chain employs TRBV6-1 and TRBJ1-2, with D perhaps TRBD1 (5 bases). From germline, CDR1 is MNHNS and CDR2 SASEGT. V lost 5 bases, J lost 8 bases, and 18 bases lay in between. The CDR3 runs to 14 residues. CDR3 sequence (DNA): TGTGCCAGCAGTTCTACGGGACTCGCGTTCGGCTACACCTTC. Amino acids: CASSSTGLAFGYTF.